This T cell receptor beta chain was profiled in a study of beta chain features in type 1 diabetes. Study-wide results and caveats: Among type 1 diabetes patients, VDJ junctions had fewer insertions and more deletions.

The table lists this clone with a few counts. Its antigen is unidentified. Trimming took off 5 bases at V and 2 bases at J, with 13 bases between the two ends. This CDR3 is built from 15 residues. Germline CDR1 and CDR2: SGHVS and FNYEAQ. One heparinised draw of blood, averaging approximately 110 mL, came from each donor. Researchers reported sorting CD4+ naive, central memory, regulatory and stem cell-like memory cells via CD45RO/CCR7/CD25/CD127/CD95/CD27. The sequenced template was cDNA made from the entire isolated RNA. Naive, central memory and regulatory T cell samples averaged roughly 3.6 million immunoSEQ reads each. The assay was immunoSEQ multiplex PCR, and TCRdb's table has in-frame clones only and misses some. The sample lists 200,000 to 250,000 clones; roughly 14% were seen once.

The clonotype was recovered from a woman aged 40 to 50 in good health. Material: naive CD4+ T cells from blood. The gene calls are TRBV7-6 and TRBJ2-1; D is possibly TRBD2 (7 bases). This chain's CDR3 is CASSPGGPPYNEQFF. The DNA for the CDR3 is TGTGCCAGCAGCCCCGGGGGGCCGCCCTACAATGAGCAGTTCTTC.